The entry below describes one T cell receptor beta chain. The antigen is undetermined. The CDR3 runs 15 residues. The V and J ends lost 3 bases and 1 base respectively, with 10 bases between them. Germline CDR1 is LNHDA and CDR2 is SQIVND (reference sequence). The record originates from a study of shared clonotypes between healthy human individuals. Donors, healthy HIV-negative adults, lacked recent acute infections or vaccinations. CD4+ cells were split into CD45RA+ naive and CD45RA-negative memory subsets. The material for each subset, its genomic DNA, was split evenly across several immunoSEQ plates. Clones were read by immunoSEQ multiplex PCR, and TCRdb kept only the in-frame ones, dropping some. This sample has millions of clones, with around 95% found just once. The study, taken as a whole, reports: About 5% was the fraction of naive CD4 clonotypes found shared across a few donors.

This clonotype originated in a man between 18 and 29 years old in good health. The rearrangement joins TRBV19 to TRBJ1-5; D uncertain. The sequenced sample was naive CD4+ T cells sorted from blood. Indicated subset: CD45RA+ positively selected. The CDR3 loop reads CASSISPGSNQPQHF. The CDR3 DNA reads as TGTGCCAGTAGTATTAGTCCGGGGAGCAATCAGCCCCAGCATTTT.